The 4 T cell receptor beta chains in this list originate from one sample, sequenced in a study of cytomegalovirus exposure and HLA in healthy donors. Vbeta (60) and Jbeta (13) primers were used in the PCR. TCRdb's copy holds only in-frame clones and misses some; the assay was immunoSEQ multiplex PCR. The table shows 180,000 or so clones, with 77% occurring only once. Specimen: PBMCs. These receptors were obtained from a woman between 55 and 75 years old in good health and CMV-seropositive.

This clone was detected a few times. The V call is TRBV28, the J call TRBJ1-1; 7 bases fit TRBD1. Germline V lookup: CDR1 MDHEN, CDR2 SYDVKM. V lost 10 bases to trimming and J lost 11 bases; unmatched junction nucleotides: 22. CDR3 size: 15 residues. CDR3 sequence reads: CATNYGGQNTPLAFF. In DNA form, the CDR3 reads TGTGCCACCAATTATGGGGGACAGAACACTCCATTGGCTTTCTTT.

This clone has a handful of counts. The V and J genes are TRBV19 and TRBJ2-1; 11 nucleotides agree with TRBD2. The CDR3 covers 15 residues. With V trimmed by 5 bases and J by 3 bases, 3 bases remained unmatched. Germline V gives CDR1 LNHDA, CDR2 SQIVND (reference sequence). CDR3 amino acids: CASSPSGGNYNEQFF. As DNA, the CDR3 is TGTGCCAGTAGTCCTAGCGGGGGGAACTACAATGAGCAGTTCTTC.

The gene calls are TRBV5-8 and TRBJ2-1; D is unresolved. Between the trimmed V and J ends, which lost 4 bases and 8 bases, there was a span of 10 bases. The CDR3 runs to 12 residues. The germline CDR1 and CDR2 sequences are SGHTS and YDEGEE. The CDR3 spells CASSLFGDEQFF. The CDR3 bases are TGTGCCAGCAGCCTGTTCGGTGATGAGCAGTTCTTC. Full variable domain (remainder filled in from reference TRBV5-8 and TRBJ2-1): EAGVTQSPTHLIKTRGQQATLRCSPISGHTSVYWYQQALGLGLQFLLWYDEGEERNRGNFPPRFSGRQFPNYSSELNVNALELEDSALYLCASSLFGDEQFFGPGTRLTVL.

V gene TRBV6-6 combines with J gene TRBJ2-7, with TRBD1 as a possible D gene (5 bases). The germline V and J ends were trimmed by 10 bases and 2 bases, with 18 bases remaining between them. This CDR3 contains 14 residues. The germline V gene has CDR1 MNHNY and CDR2 SVGAGI (reference sequence). The CDR3 loop reads CAKPSQDGPYEQYF. The CDR3 DNA follows: TGTGCCAAACCTTCACAGGACGGACCCTACGAGCAGTACTTC.